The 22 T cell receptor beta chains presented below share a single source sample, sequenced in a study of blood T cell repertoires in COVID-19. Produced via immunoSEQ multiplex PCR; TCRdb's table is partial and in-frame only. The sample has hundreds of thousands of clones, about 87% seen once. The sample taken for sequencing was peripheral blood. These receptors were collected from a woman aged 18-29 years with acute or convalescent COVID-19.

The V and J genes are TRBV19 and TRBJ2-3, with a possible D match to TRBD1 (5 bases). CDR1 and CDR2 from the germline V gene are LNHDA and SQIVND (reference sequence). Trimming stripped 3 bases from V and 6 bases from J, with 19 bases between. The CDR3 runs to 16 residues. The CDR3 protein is CASSMGGRAASDTQYF. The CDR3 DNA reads TGTGCCAGTAGTATGGGCGGCAGGGCGGCTAGTGATACGCAGTATTTT.

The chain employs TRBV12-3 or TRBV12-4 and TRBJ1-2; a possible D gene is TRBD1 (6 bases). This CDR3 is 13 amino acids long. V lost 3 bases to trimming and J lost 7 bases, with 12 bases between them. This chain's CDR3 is CASSLTGRGGYTF. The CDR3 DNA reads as TGTGCCAGCAGTTTGACAGGAAGGGGTGGCTACACCTTC.

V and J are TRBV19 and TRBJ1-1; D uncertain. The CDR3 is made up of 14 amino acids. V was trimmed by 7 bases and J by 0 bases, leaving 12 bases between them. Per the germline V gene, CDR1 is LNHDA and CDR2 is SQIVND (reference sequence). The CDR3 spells CASIEAHVNTEAFF. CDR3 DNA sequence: TGTGCCAGTATCGAGGCCCATGTGAACACTGAAGCTTTCTTT. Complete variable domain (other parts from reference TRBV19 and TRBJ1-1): DGGITQSPKYLFRKEGQNVTLSCEQNLNHDAMYWYRQDPGQGLRLIYYSQIVNDFQKGDIAEGYSVSREKKESFPLTVTSAQKNPTAFYLCASIEAHVNTEAFFGQGTRLTVV.

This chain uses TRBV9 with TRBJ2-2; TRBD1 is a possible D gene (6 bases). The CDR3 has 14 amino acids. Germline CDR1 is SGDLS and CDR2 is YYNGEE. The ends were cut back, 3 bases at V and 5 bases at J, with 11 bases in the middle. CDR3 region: CASSDRVRTGELFF. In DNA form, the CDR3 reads TGTGCCAGCAGCGACAGGGTTCGTACCGGGGAGCTGTTTTTT.

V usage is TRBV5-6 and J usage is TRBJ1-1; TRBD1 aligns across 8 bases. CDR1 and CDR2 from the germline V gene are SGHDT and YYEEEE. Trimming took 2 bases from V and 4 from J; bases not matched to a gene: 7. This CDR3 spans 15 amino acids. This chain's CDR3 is CASSLRTGWVTEAFF. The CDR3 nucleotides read TGTGCCAGCAGCTTACGGACAGGGTGGGTCACTGAAGCTTTCTTT. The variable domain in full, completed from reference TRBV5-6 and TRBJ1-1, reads DAGVTQSPTHLIKTRGQQVTLRCSPKSGHDTVSWYQQALGQGPQFIFQYYEEEERQRGNFPDRFSGHQFPNYSSELNVNALLLGDSALYLCASSLRTGWVTEAFFGQGTRLTVV.

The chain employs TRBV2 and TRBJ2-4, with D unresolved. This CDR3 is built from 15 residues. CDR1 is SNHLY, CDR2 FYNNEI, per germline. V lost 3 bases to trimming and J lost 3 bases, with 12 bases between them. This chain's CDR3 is CASSEGNSLKNIQYF. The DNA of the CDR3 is TGTGCCAGCAGTGAGGGTAACAGCCTCAAAAACATTCAGTACTTC.

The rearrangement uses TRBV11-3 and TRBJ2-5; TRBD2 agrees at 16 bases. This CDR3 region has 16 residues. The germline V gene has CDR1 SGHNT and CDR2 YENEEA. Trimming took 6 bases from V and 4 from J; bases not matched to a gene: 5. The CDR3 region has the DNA TGTGCCAGCAGTGTCGGGACTAGCGGGGGGGTAGAGACCCAGTACTTC. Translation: CASSVGTSGGVETQYF.

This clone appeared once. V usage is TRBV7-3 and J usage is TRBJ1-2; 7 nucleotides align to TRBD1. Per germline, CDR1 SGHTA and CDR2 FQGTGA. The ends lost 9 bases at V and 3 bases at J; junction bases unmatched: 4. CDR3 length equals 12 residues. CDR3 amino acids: CASGTGDYGYTF. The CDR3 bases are TGTGCCAGTGGAACAGGGGACTATGGCTACACCTTC.

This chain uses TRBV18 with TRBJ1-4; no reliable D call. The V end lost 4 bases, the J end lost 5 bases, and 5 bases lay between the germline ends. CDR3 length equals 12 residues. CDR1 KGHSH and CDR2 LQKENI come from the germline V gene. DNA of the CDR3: TGTGCCAGCTCACGCCAGAATGAAAAACTGTTTTTT. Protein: CASSRQNEKLFF.

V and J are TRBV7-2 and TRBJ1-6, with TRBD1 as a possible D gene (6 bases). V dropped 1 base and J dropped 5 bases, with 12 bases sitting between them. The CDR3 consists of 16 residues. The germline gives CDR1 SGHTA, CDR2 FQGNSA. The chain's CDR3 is CASSLGGQPDNSPLHF. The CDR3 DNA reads TGTGCCAGCAGCTTAGGAGGACAGCCCGATAATTCACCCCTCCACTTT. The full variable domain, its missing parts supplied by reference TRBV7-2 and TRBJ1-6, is GAGVSQSPSNKVTEKGKDVELRCDPISGHTALYWYRQSLGQGLEFLIYFQGNSAPDKSGLPSDRFSAERTGGSVSTLTIQRTQQEDSAVYLCASSLGGQPDNSPLHFGNGTRLTVT.

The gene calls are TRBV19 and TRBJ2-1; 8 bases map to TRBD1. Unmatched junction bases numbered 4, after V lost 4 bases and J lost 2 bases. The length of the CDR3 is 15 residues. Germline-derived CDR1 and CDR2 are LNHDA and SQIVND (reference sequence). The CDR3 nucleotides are TGTGCCAGTAGTAACAGGGGGAGGACCTACAATGAGCAGTTCTTC. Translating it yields CASSNRGRTYNEQFF.

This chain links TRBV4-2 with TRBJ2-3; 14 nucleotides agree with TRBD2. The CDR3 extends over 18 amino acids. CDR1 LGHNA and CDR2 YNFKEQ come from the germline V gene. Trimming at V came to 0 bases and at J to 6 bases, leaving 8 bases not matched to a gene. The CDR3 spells CASSQDRTSGGLSDTQYF. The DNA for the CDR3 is TGTGCCAGCAGCCAAGATCGGACTAGCGGGGGGTTGAGCGATACGCAGTATTTT.

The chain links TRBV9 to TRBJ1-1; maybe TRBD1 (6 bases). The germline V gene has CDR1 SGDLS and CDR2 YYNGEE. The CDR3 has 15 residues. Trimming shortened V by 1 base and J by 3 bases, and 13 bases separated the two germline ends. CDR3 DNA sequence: TGTGCCAGCAGCGTACTTCAGGGGTCCGACACTGAAGCTTTCTTT. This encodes CASSVLQGSDTEAFF.

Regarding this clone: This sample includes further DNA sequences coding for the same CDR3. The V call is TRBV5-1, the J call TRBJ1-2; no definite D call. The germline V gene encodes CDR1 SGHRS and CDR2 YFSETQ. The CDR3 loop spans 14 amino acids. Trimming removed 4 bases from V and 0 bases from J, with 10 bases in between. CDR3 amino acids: CASSPEGANYGYTF. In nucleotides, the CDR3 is TGCGCCAGCAGCCCTGAAGGAGCTAACTATGGCTACACCTTC.

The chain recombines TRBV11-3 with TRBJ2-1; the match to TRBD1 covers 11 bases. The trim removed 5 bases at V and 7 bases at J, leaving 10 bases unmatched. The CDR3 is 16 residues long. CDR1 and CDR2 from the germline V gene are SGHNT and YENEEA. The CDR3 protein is CASSPDGTGGGNEQFF. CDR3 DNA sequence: TGTGCCAGCAGCCCCGACGGGACAGGGGGTGGGAATGAGCAGTTCTTC.

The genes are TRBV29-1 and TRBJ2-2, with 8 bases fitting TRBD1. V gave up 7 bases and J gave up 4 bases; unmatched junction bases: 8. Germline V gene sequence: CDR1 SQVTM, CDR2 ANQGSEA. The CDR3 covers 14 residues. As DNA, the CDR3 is TGCAGCGCTAAGGGACAGGCAGGCACCGGGGAGCTGTTTTTT. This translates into CSAKGQAGTGELFF.

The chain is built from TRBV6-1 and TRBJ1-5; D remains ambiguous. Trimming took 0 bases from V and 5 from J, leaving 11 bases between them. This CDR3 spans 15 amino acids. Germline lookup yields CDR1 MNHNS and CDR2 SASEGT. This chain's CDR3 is CASSEAGGRDQPQHF. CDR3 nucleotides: TGTGCCAGCAGTGAAGCCGGAGGGAGGGATCAGCCCCAGCATTTT.

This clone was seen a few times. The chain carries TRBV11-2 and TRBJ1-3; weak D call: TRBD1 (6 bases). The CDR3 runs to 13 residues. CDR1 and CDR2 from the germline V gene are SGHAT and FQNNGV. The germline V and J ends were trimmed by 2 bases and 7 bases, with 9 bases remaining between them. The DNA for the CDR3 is TGTGCCAGCAGCTTAACAGGGCCGAACACCATATATTTT. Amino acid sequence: CASSLTGPNTIYF.

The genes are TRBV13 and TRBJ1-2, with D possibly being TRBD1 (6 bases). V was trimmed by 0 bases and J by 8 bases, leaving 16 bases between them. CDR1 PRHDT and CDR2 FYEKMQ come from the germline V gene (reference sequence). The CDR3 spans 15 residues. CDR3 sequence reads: CASSLGRGGAQGYTF. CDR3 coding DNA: TGTGCCAGCAGCTTAGGCCGGGGGGGCGCTCAGGGCTACACCTTC.

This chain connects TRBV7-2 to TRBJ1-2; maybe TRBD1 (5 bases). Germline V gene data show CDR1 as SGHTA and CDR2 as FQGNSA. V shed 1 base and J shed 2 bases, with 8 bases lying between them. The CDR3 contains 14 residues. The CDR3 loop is CASSLDRRNYGYTF. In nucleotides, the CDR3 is TGTGCCAGCAGCTTAGACAGGAGAAACTATGGCTACACCTTC. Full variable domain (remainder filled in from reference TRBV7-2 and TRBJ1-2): GAGVSQSPSNKVTEKGKDVELRCDPISGHTALYWYRQSLGQGLEFLIYFQGNSAPDKSGLPSDRFSAERTGGSVSTLTIQRTQQEDSAVYLCASSLDRRNYGYTFGSGTRLTVV.

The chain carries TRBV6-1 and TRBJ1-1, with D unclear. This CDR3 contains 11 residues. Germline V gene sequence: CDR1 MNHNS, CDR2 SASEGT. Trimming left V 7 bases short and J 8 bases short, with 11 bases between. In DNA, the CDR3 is TGTGCCAGCACCTGGGCTTCGGAAGCTTTCTTT. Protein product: CASTWASEAFF.

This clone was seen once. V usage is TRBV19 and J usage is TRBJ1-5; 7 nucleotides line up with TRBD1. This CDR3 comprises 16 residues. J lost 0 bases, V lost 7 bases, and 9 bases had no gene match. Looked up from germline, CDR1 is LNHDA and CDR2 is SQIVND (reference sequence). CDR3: CASMRQGVYSNQPQHF. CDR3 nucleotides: TGTGCCAGTATGAGGCAGGGGGTATATAGCAATCAGCCCCAGCATTTT.